This is a list of T cell receptor beta chains from one sample in a study of blood T cell repertoires in COVID-19. Profiling relied on immunoSEQ multiplex PCR, and the TCRdb table lists in-frame clones only, not all of them. The sample has tens of thousands of clones; around 87% are singletons. Sequenced material: peripheral blood. The receptors were sampled from a woman aged 45-65 years with active or convalescent COVID-19. CDR3s include the opening cysteine and the closing phenylalanine or tryptophan. D genes are given only for firm matches. Some rows have no size entry. The others give once, few or many, or a class for an expanded clone.

abundance,v_gene,d_gene,j_gene,CDR3aa,CDR3nt
-,TRBV19,-,TRBJ1-1,CASSILGGNTEAFF,TGTGCCAGTAGTATCCTGGGGGGGAACACTGAAGCTTTCTTT
-,TRBV27,TRBD1,TRBJ2-7,CASSYLTGARYEQYF,TGTGCCAGCAGTTACCTAACAGGGGCCCGTTACGAGCAGTACTTC
-,TRBV20-1,-,TRBJ2-7,CSASNRYEQYF,TGCAGTGCTAGTAATCGTTACGAGCAGTACTTC
-,TRBV4-2,TRBD2,TRBJ2-3,CASSQETGTSGGYADTQYF,TGTGCCAGCAGCCAGGAAACCGGGACTAGCGGGGGGTATGCGGATACGCAGTATTTT
-,TRBV19,TRBD1,TRBJ2-6,CASSLLPGQVASGANVLTF,TGTGCCAGTAGCCTACTCCCGGGACAGGTGGCATCGGGGGCCAACGTCCTGACTTTC
many,TRBV2,-,TRBJ1-2,CASSEAPSYGYTF,TGTGCCAGCAGTGAAGCACCGAGCTATGGCTACACCTTC
medium-sized,TRBV7-6,TRBD2,TRBJ2-2,CASSLDSGGAANTGELFF,TGTGCCAGCAGCCTCGACAGCGGGGGGGCCGCGAACACCGGGGAGCTGTTTTTT
once,TRBV10-3,-,TRBJ1-3,CAISDTGNTIYF,TGTGCCATCAGTGATACTGGAAACACCATATATTTT
-,TRBV18,-,TRBJ2-5,CASSPSQETQYF,TGTGCCAGCTCACCCTCCCAAGAGACCCAGTACTTC
-,TRBV24-1,-,TRBJ2-3,CATSVQWRGFTDTQYF,TGTGCCACCAGCGTACAGTGGCGGGGTTTCACAGATACGCAGTATTTT
-,TRBV6-5,-,TRBJ1-3,CASRASFFPGNTIYF,TGTGCCAGCAGAGCTTCTTTCTTCCCCGGAAACACCATATATTTT
-,TRBV5-1,TRBD2,TRBJ2-5,CASSLGQAGGFQETQYF,TGCGCCAGCAGCCTGGGGCAGGCGGGGGGGTTCCAAGAGACCCAGTACTTC
-,TRBV27,-,TRBJ2-6,CASSFSTGISGANVLTF,TGTGCCAGCAGTTTCTCCACAGGGATCTCTGGGGCCAACGTCCTGACTTTC
few,TRBV9,-,TRBJ2-7,CASSVGWRQTYEQYF,TGTGCCAGCAGCGTAGGGTGGCGGCAGACCTACGAGCAGTACTTC
-,TRBV30,-,TRBJ1-1,CAWSNWGGRNTEAFF,TGTGCCTGGAGTAACTGGGGAGGTCGTAACACTGAAGCTTTCTTT
-,TRBV5-4,-,TRBJ1-3,CASSPGLIGNTIYF,TGTGCCAGCAGCCCCGGACTGATAGGAAACACCATATATTTT
-,TRBV4-1,-,TRBJ1-1,CASSQARLGNTEAFF,TGCGCCAGCAGCCAAGCGAGGTTGGGGAACACTGAAGCTTTCTTT
-,TRBV4-1,-,TRBJ2-5,CASSQSGAQGQETQYF,TGCGCCAGCAGCCAATCAGGGGCCCAGGGGCAAGAGACCCAGTACTTC
once,TRBV27,-,TRBJ2-2,CASSLGQGAGELFF,TGTGCCAGCAGTTTAGGCCAGGGCGCCGGGGAGCTGTTTTTT
-,TRBV6-5,-,TRBJ1-1,CASSYSGGMNTEAFF,TGTGCCAGCAGTTACTCTGGGGGGATGAACACTGAAGCTTTCTTT
-,TRBV7-2,-,TRBJ1-1,CASSLGGTMNTEAFF,TGTGCCAGCAGCTTGGGGGGTACCATGAACACTGAAGCTTTCTTT
-,TRBV24-1,-,TRBJ2-7,CASRATYEQYF,TGTGCCTCGCGGGCCACTTACGAGCAGTACTTC
-,TRBV19,-,TRBJ2-5,CASSIDPRAGQFQETQYF,TGTGCCAGTAGTATAGACCCGAGGGCGGGGCAATTCCAAGAGACCCAGTACTTC
-,TRBV30,TRBD1,TRBJ1-1,CAWSHQGAGAAEAFF,TGTGCCTGGAGCCACCAGGGGGCGGGGGCCGCTGAAGCTTTCTTT
-,TRBV5-1,-,TRBJ2-7,CASSRDYEQYF,TGCGCCAGCAGCAGAGACTACGAGCAGTACTTC
-,TRBV5-6,TRBD1,TRBJ1-2,CASSSWTGARANYGYTF,TGTGCCAGCAGCTCCTGGACAGGGGCCCGAGCTAACTATGGCTACACCTTC
-,TRBV19,-,TRBJ1-1,CASSIGGVSTEAFF,TGTGCCAGTAGTATCGGAGGGGTCTCGACTGAAGCTTTCTTT
-,TRBV21-1,-,TRBJ2-2,CASSLPTGELFF,TGTGCCAGCAGCCTCCCTACCGGGGAGCTGTTTTTT
-,TRBV7-8,-,TRBJ1-3,CASSYPSVGDSGNTIYF,TGTGCCAGCAGTTACCCCTCGGTGGGCGACTCTGGAAACACCATATATTTT
-,TRBV30,-,TRBJ1-2,CAWVQGQDYGYTF,TGTGCCTGGGTGCAGGGGCAAGACTATGGCTACACCTTC
once,TRBV11-1,-,TRBJ2-6,CASSASGANVLTF,TGTGCCAGCAGCGCGTCTGGGGCCAACGTCCTGACTTTC
-,TRBV7-2,-,TRBJ2-7,CASIQQGAGVTYEQYF,TGTGCCAGCATCCAGCAGGGGGCGGGGGTAACCTACGAGCAGTACTTC
-,TRBV5-4,-,TRBJ2-1,CASSYGGTGGLNEQFF,TGTGCCAGCAGCTACGGGGGAACGGGGGGCCTCAATGAGCAGTTCTTC
-,TRBV21-1,-,TRBJ1-1,CASSRTRGQVNTEAFF,TGTGCCAGCAGCCGCACGCGGGGGCAGGTGAACACTGAAGCTTTCTTT
-,TRBV3-1/TRBV3-2,TRBD1,TRBJ1-3,CASSQGQGRTIYF,TGTGCCAGCAGCCAAGGACAGGGTCGGACCATATATTTT
-,TRBV5-1,-,TRBJ1-1,CASSPLRQTEAFF,TGCGCCAGCAGCCCTCTGCGACAGACTGAAGCTTTCTTT
-,TRBV10-2,TRBD2,TRBJ2-5,CASRRTSGGRPGTQYF,TGCGCCAGCAGACGGACTAGCGGGGGGCGTCCGGGGACCCAGTACTTC
few,TRBV7-8,TRBD1,TRBJ1-1,CASSPGTGGTTEAFF,TGTGCCAGCAGCCCCGGGACAGGGGGGACCACTGAAGCTTTCTTT
-,TRBV4-3,-,TRBJ1-4,CASSQDRGRVAYEKLFF,TGCGCCAGCAGCCAAGACCGGGGTAGAGTGGCGTATGAAAAACTGTTTTTT
-,TRBV2,TRBD1,TRBJ2-6,CASSPLGTAASGANVLTF,TGTGCCAGCAGTCCCTTGGGGACAGCCGCCTCTGGGGCCAACGTCCTGACTTTC
-,TRBV6-2/TRBV6-3,-,TRBJ1-4,CASSLNLNEKLFF,TGTGCCAGCAGCCTAAACTTGAATGAAAAACTGTTTTTT
-,TRBV19,TRBD1,TRBJ2-7,CASSIKIQGAYEQYF,TGTGCCAGTAGTATTAAGATCCAGGGGGCCTACGAGCAGTACTTC
once,TRBV29-1,-,TRBJ2-1,CSVVGEASSYNEQFF,TGCAGCGTTGTGGGTGAGGCGAGCTCCTACAATGAGCAGTTCTTC
-,TRBV6-1,-,TRBJ1-3,CASSEDLRQPGNTIYF,TGTGCCAGCAGTGAAGATCTCCGACAACCTGGAAACACCATATATTTT
-,TRBV18,-,TRBJ1-1,CASSPIRVVSTEAFF,TGTGCCAGCTCACCAATACGGGTCGTGAGCACTGAAGCTTTCTTT